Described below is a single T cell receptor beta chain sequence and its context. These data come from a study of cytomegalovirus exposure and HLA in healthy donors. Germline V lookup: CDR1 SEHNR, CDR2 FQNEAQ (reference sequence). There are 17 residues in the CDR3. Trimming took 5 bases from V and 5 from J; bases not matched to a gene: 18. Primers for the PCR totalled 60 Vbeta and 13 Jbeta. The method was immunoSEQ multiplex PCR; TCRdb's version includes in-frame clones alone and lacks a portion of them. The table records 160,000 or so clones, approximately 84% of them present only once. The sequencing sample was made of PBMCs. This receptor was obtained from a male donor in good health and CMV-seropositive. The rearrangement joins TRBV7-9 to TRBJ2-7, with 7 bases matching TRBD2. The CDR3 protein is CASSPPGGSGLWDEQYF. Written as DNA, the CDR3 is TGTGCCAGCAGCCCCCCTGGCGGTAGCGGGCTCTGGGACGAGCAGTACTTC.